Here is one T cell receptor (beta chain) with its context. Its target is not known. Collection occurred without any documented infections or immune events in donors. This sample is drawn from a study of identifying expanded T cells in peripheral blood. General study results and limits: Variance in clone template counts between roughly two-week samples significantly increased with total template count across all healthy donors. Technical replicates showed roughly 1.2 changed clones; two weeks approximately 15; four weeks 19.

CDR1 SGHNT and CDR2 YYREEE come from the germline V gene (reference sequence). The V and J ends lost 4 bases and 5 bases, in that order; junction bases with no gene match: 9. The CDR3 spans 15 residues. Only in-frame clones appear in the TCRdb table, and some are missing; sequencing was by immunoSEQ multiplex PCR. The table lists some 72,000 clones, approximately 87% of them singletons. Sequencing was done on a sample of blood. The genes are TRBV5-4 and TRBJ2-1, with TRBD2 matching 7 bases. The receptor was derived from a person aged 18 to 75 in good health. The CDR3 loop reads CASSPGLGTHNEQFF. CDR3 nucleotide sequence: TGTGCCAGCAGCCCAGGACTAGGTACGCACAATGAGCAGTTCTTC.